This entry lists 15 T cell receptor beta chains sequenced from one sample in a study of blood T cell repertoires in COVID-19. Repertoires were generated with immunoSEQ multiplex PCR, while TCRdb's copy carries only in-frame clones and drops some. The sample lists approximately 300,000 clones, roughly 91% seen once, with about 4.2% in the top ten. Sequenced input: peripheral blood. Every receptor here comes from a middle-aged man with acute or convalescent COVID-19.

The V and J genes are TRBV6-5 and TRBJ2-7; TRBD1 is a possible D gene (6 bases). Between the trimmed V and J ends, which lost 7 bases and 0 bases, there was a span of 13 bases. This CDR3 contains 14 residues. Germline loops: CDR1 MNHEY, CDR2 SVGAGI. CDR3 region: CASISGTRSYEQYF. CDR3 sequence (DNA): TGTGCCAGCATCTCAGGGACACGCTCCTACGAGCAGTACTTC.

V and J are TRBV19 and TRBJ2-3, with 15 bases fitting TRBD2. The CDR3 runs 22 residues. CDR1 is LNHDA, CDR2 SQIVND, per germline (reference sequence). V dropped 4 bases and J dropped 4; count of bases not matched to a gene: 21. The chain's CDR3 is CASSRRSSGLAGGLVVADTQYF. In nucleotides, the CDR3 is TGTGCCAGTAGTAGACGGTCCTCGGGACTAGCGGGGGGTCTCGTCGTAGCAGATACGCAGTATTTT.

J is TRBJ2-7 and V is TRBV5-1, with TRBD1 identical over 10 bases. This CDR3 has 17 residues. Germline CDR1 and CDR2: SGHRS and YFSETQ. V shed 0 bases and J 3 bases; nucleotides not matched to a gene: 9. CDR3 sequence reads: CASSLAKGTGAFYEQYF. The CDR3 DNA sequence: TGCGCCAGCAGCTTGGCGAAAGGGACAGGGGCTTTCTACGAGCAGTACTTC.

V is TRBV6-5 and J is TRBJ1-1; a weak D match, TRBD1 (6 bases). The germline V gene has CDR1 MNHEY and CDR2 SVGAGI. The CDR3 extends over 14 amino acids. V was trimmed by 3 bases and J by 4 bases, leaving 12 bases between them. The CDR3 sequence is CASSYDRQGTEAFF. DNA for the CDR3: TGTGCCAGCAGTTATGACAGGCAGGGCACTGAAGCTTTCTTT.

The CDR3 DNA is TGTGCCAGCAGCCCGGGAGCGGATCGTCCCCAGCATTTT. Protein sequence: CASSPGADRPQHF. The gene calls are TRBV11-1 and TRBJ1-5; unclear D gene. The V end was cut by 5 bases, the J end by 10 bases, with 15 bases between. CDR1 SGHAT and CDR2 FQDESV come from the germline V gene (reference sequence). The CDR3 contains 13 residues.

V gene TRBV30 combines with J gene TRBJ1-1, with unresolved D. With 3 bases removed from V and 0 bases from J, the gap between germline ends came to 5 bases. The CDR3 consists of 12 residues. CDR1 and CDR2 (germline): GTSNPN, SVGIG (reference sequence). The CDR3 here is CAWSTLNTEAFF. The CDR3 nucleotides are TGTGCCTGGAGCACACTGAACACTGAAGCTTTCTTT.

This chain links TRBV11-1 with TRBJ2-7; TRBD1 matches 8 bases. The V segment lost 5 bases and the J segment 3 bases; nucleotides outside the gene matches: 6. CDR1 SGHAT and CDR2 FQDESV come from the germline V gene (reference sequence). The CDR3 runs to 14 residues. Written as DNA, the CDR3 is TGTGCCAGCAGCCTCCGGGACAGGCTCTACGAGCAGTACTTC. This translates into CASSLRDRLYEQYF.

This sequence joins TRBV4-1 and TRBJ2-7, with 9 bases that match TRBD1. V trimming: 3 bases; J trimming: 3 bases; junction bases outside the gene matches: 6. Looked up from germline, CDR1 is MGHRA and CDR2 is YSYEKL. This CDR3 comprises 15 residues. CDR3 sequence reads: CASSQGQGSGYEQYF. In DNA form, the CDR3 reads TGCGCCAGCAGCCAGGGACAGGGATCAGGCTACGAGCAGTACTTC.

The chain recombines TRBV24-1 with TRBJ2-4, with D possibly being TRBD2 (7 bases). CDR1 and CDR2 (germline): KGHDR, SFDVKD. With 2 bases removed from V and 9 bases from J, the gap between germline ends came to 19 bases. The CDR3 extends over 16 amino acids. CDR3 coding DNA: TGTGCCACCAGTGATTCCAGGGAGGGGGAGCTCGGCATTCAGTACTTC. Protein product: CATSDSREGELGIQYF.

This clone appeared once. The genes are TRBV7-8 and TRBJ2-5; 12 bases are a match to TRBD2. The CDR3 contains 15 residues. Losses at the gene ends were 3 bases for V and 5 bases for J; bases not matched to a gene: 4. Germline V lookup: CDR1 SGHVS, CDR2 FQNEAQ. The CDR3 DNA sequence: TGTGCCAGCAGCTTTCTAGCGGGGGGGCTCGAGACCCAGTACTTC. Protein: CASSFLAGGLETQYF.

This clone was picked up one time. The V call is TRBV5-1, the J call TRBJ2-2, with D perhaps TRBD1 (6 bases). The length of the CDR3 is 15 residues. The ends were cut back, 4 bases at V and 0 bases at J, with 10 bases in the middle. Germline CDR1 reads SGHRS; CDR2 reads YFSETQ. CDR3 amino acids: CASSPQGSNTGELFF. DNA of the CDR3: TGCGCCAGCAGCCCACAGGGATCGAACACCGGGGAGCTGTTTTTT. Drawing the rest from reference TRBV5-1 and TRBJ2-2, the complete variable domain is KAGVTQTPRYLIKTRGQQVTLSCSPISGHRSVSWYQQTPGQGLQFLFEYFSETQRNKGNFPGRFSGRQFSNSRSEMNVSTLELGDSALYLCASSPQGSNTGELFFGEGSRLTVL.

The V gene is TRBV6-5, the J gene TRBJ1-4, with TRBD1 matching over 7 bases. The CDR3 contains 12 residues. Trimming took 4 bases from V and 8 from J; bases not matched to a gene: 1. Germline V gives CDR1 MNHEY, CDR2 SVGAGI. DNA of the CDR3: TGTGCCAGCAGTTTGGACAGGGAAAAACTGTTTTTT. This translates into CASSLDREKLFF.

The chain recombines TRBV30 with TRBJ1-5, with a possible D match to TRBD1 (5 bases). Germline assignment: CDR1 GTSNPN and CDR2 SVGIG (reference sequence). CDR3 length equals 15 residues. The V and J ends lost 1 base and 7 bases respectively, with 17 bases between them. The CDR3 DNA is TGTGCCTGGAGTGCCGGAATTAGTAGGGGCCAGCCCCAGCATTTT. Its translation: CAWSAGISRGQPQHF.

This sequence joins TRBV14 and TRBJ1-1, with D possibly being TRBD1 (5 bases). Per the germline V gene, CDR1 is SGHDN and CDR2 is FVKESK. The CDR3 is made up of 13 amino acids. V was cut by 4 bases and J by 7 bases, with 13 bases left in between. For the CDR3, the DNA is TGTGCCAGCAGCCTCGGAGGGACCGGTGAAGCTTTCTTT. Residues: CASSLGGTGEAFF.

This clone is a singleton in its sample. The CDR3 loop is CASSPMDREAFF. The CDR3 nucleotides read TGTGCCAGCAGCCCGATGGACAGGGAAGCTTTCTTT. This chain uses TRBV9 with TRBJ1-1, with 7 bases fitting TRBD1. The CDR3 is 12 amino acids. Unmatched junction bases numbered 5, after V lost 4 bases and J lost 8 bases. Germline V gene sequence: CDR1 SGDLS, CDR2 YYNGEE.